This record concerns one T cell receptor (beta chain) sequence. Antigen unknown. The data were obtained in a study of cytomegalovirus exposure and HLA in healthy donors. Study-wide points: Specificity for CMV antigens was confirmed in vitro for three of the CMV-associated chains.

The PCR was carried out with 60 Vbeta primers and 13 Jbeta primers. Method: immunoSEQ multiplex PCR; TCRdb's copy keeps in-frame clones and lacks some. The sample has roughly 170,000 clones, about four fifths seen once. Specimen: PBMCs. The TCR comes from a man aged 45-65 years in good health and CMV-seronegative.

The CDR3 loop is CASSATVSLLRAQYF. The CDR3 nucleotides are TGTGCCAGCAGCGCGACAGTCAGCCTCCTACGAGCGCAGTACTTC. The chain employs TRBV7-8 and TRBJ2-7; D is perhaps TRBD1 (5 bases). Per germline, CDR1 SGHVS and CDR2 FQNEAQ. V was clipped by 5 bases and J by 9 bases, with 23 bases between them. The CDR3 totals 15 residues.